The subject of this entry is one TCR beta chain. There is no known antigen for this receptor. No clone much larger than this one lies a single base away; base qualities are absent. This specimen comes from a study of radiation and T cells in renal cell carcinoma (dated by TCRdb to the early 2020s). Regarding the study in general: Samples were obtained from a clinical trial, in which 15 Gy stereotactic body radiation therapy was delivered to primary renal cell carcinomas and nephrectomy was performed 4 weeks later. In total, almost 55 samples, comprising some 25 tumors and 27 peripheral blood samples, were subjected to TCR beta sequencing. Across all 53 samples, 4,016,671 unique CDR3 nucleotide sequences, encoding 2,658,974 unique CDR3 amino acid sequences, were identified. The full study reports these points: No pretreatment tumor biopsies were available, so the baseline intratumoral presence of clonotypes could not be determined. With a single-armed trial design, the study had no way to address how radiation dose or scheduling affects the TCR repertoire. Dynamics of the blood repertoire were not tracked past 4 weeks after treatment. An increase in top tumor clonotypes in blood was observed from baseline to 2 weeks post-radiation, followed by contraction by 4 weeks, which was taken to suggest transient expansion of tumor-resident clones.

The immunoSEQ kit was used, according to the manufacturer's recommendations, to generate TCR beta libraries from genomic DNA. For library preparation, a first multiplex PCR was performed with proprietary primers, followed by a second PCR in which unique barcodes were added, and bead cleanups were performed after each round. A kit-provided positive control reaction and a negative control reaction were included in every sample batch. The final libraries were assessed on an Agilent 4200 TapeStation D1000 ScreenTape, pooled by volume, and quantified by qPCR. Sequencing was performed on an Illumina NextSeq500 using a MidOutput 150-cycle cartridge, with 156 Read1 cycles, 15 Index1 cycles, and the kit custom primers. The pooled library was loaded at 1.0 pM, and roughly 20% PhiX control was spiked in. In the paper's pipeline: Vendor-processed data were analyzed in R, with a clonotype defined as all T cells sharing the same CDR3 nucleotide sequence. For clone abundance analyses, frequencies were normalized to the 10,000 most abundant clones in each sample. Public T cell clones, which averaged fewer than five per sample, were excluded before analysis. Tumor-enriched clonotypes and baseline blood-enriched clonotypes were defined as those with an abundance difference of at least 32-fold between compartments. A beta-binomial differential abundance model was used to identify clonotypes that were expanded or contracted between blood time points. Tumor-blood repertoire similarity was measured with the Baroni-Urbani and Buser coefficient, and groups were compared using two-tailed Wilcoxon tests in R. Not all clones reach the TCRdb copy of this immuneACCESS table, which keeps in-frame sequences only. Checked studies attribute under half of the gap to unresolved V genes and leave the rest unexplained. D and trimming come from the DNA, and the V and J calls and clone size come from that table. The sample table lists about 130,000 clones, 88% of them with a count of one. The ten largest clones take up 5.5% to 6.5% of the sample.

The meaning of the sample's time point label: blood 2 weeks post-SBRT. The meaning of the sample's treatment or condition label: 15 Gy SBRT to primary tumor, nephrectomy 4 weeks later. Serial peripheral blood from radiation-treated patients was sampled at baseline, 2 weeks and 4 weeks after SBRT to track tumor-enriched clonotypes. Every patient's renal cell carcinoma showed clear cell pathology. Genomic DNA for TCR sequencing was prepared using the QIAamp DNA Blood Mini Kit (Qiagen). The analyses included just those samples that passed every quality control check. CDR1 is given as LNHDA and CDR2 as SQIVND, both from the germline V gene (reference sequence). V is reduced by 4 bases and J by 4 bases, leaving a spacing of 13 bases between them. The CDR3 sequence holds 15 residues, the cysteine and phenylalanine included. Of all the DNA, just the CDR3 is kept, 45 bases in frame from base 1.

The sequence came from a woman in her 70s with renal cell carcinoma. The material sequenced was blood, taken from a patient whose treatment included radiotherapy and nephrectomy. The chain links TRBV19 with TRBJ2-2, and perhaps TRBD1 as D gene, on 6 matching bases. The DNA sequence follows: TGTGCCAGTAGTACATCCCAGGGGTCCACCGGGGAGCTGTTTTTT. It specifies CASSTSQGSTGELFF.